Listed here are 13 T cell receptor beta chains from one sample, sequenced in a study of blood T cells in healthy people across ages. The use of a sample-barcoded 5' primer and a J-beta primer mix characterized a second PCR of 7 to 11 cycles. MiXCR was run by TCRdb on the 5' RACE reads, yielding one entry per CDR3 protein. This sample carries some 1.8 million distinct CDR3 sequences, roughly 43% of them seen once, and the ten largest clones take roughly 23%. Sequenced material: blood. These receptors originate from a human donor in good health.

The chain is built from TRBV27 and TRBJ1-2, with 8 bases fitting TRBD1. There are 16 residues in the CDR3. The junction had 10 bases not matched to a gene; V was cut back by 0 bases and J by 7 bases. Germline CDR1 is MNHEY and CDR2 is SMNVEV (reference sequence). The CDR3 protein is CASSLSWTGTVGGYTF. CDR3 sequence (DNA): TGTGCCAGCAGTTTATCGTGGACAGGGACGGTGGGTGGCTACACCTTC.

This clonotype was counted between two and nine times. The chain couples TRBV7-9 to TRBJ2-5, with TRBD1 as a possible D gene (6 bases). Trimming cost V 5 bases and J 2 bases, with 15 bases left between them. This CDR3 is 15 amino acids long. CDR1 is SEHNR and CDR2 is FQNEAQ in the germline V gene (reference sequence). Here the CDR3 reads CASSATGVPQETQYF. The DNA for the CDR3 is TGTGCCAGCAGCGCGACAGGAGTTCCACAAGAGACCCAGTACTTC.

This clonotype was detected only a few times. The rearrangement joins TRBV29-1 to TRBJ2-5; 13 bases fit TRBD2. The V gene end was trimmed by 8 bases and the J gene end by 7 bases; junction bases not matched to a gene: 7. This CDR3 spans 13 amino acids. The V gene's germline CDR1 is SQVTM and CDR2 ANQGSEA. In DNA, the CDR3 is TGCAGCTTGGGACTAGCGGGGTCAGTGACCCAGTACTTC. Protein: CSLGLAGSVTQYF. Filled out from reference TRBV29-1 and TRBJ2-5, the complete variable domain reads SAVISQKPSRDICQRGTSLTIQCQVDSQVTMMFWYRQQPGQSLTLIATANQGSEATYESGFVIDKFPISRPNLTFSTLTVSNMSPEDSSIYLCSLGLAGSVTQYFGPGTRLLVL.

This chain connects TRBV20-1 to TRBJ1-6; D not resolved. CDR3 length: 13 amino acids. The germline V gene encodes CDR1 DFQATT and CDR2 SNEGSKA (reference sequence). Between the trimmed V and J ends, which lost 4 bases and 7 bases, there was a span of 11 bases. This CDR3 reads CSATQDLNSPLHF. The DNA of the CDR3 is TGCAGTGCTACTCAGGACTTGAATTCACCCCTCCACTTT.

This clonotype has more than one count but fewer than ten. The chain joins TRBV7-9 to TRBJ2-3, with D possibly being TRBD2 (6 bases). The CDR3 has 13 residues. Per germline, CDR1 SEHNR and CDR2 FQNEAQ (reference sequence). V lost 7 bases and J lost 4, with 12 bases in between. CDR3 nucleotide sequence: TGTGCCAGCACCTCGGGGGATTCAGATACGCAGTATTTT. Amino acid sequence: CASTSGDSDTQYF.

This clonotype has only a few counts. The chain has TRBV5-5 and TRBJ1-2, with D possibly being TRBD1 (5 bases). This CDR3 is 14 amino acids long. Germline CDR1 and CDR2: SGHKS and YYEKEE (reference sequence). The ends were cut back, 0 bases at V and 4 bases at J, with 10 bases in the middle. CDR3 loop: CASSLVWQGYGYTF. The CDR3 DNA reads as TGTGCCAGCAGCTTGGTTTGGCAGGGCTATGGCTACACCTTC.

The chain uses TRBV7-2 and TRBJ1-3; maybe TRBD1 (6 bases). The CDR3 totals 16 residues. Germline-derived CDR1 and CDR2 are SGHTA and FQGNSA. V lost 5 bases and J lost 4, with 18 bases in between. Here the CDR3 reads CASSIWGDKIGNTIYF. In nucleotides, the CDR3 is TGTGCCAGCAGCATATGGGGGGACAAGATCGGAAACACCATATATTTT.

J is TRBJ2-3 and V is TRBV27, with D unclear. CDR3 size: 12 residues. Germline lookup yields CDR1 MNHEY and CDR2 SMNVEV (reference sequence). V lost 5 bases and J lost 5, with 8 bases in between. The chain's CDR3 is CASSPKEDTQYF. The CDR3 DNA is TGTGCCAGCAGTCCGAAAGAAGATACGCAGTATTTT.

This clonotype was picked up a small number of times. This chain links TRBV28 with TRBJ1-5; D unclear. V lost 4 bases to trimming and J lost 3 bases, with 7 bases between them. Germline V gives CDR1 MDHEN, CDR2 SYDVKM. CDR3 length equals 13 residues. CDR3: CASSSSPNQPQHF. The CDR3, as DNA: TGTGCCAGCAGTTCCTCTCCCAATCAGCCCCAGCATTTT.

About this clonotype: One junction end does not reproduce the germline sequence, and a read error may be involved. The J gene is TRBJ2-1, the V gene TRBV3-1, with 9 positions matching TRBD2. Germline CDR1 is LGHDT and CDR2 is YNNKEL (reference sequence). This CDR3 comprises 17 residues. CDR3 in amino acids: CTSSQGRSGGLFNEQFF. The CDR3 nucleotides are TGTACCAGCAGCCAAGGAAGAAGCGGGGGGTTATTCAATGAGCAGTTCTTC.

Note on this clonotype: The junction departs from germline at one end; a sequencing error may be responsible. The CDR3 here is CASSFLLGDEQFF. Written as DNA, the CDR3 is TGTGCTAGCAGCTTTCTACTGGGCGATGAGCAGTTCTTC. The V call is TRBV7-2, the J call TRBJ2-1; no reliable D call. This CDR3 comprises 13 residues. CDR1 SGHTA and CDR2 FQGNSA come from the germline V gene.

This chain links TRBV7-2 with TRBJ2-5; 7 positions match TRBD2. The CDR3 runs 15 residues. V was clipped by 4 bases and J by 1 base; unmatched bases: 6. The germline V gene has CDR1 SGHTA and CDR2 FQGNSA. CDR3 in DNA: TGTGCCAGCAGCTGGATGCCTAGCGGCCAAGAGACCCAGTACTTC. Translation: CASSWMPSGQETQYF.

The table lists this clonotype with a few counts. The CDR3 loop is CASSSRERGDTQYF. The DNA for the CDR3 is TGTGCCAGCAGCTCCCGGGAGCGGGGGGATACGCAGTATTTT. The J gene is TRBJ2-3, the V gene TRBV7-8, with TRBD2 identical over 8 bases. Looked up from germline, CDR1 is SGHVS and CDR2 is FQNEAQ. This CDR3 spans 14 amino acids. Trimming took 4 bases from V and 6 from J; bases not matched to a gene: 6. The entire variable domain, with the rest obtained from reference TRBV7-8 and TRBJ2-3, is as follows: GAGVSQSPRYKVAKRGQDVALRCDPISGHVSLFWYQQALGQGPEFLTYFQNEAQLDKSGLPSDRFFAERPEGSVSTLKIQRTQQEDSAVYLCASSSRERGDTQYFGPGTRLTVL.